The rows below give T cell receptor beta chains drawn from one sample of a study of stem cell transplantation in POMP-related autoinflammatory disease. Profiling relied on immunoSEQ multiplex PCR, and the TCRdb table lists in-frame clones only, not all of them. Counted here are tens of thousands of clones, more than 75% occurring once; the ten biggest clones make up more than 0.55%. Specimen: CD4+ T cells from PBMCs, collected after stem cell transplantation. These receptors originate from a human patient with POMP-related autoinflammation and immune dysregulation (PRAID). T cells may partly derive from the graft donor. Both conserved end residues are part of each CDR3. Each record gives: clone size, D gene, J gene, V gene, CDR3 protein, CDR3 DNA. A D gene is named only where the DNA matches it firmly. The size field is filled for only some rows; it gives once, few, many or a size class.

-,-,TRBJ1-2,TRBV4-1,CASSPTEATYGYTF,TGCGCCAGCAGCCCTACAGAAGCGACTTATGGCTACACCTTC
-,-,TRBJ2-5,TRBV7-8,CASSLGTVQETQYF,TGTGCCAGCAGCTTAGGGACAGTCCAAGAGACCCAGTACTTC
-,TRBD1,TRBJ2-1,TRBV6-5,CASTSPRQGRVEQFF,TGTGCCAGCACTTCACCGAGACAGGGTCGTGTGGAGCAGTTCTTC
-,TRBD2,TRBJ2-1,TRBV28,CASSYTLLARSHNEQFF,TGTGCCAGCAGCTATACACTACTAGCGAGGAGCCACAATGAGCAGTTCTTC
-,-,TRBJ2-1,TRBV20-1,CSASDPLGGDEQFF,TGCAGTGCTAGTGACCCGCTAGGGGGAGATGAGCAGTTCTTC
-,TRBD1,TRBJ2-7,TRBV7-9,CASSLALGTGVYYEQYF,TGTGCCAGCAGCTTAGCCCTGGGGACAGGGGTCTACTACGAGCAGTACTTC
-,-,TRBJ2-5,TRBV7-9,CASSLVGEGTQYF,TGTGCCAGCAGCTTAGTGGGAGAGGGGACCCAGTACTTC
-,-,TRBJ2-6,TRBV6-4,CASSDGAGANVLTF,TGTGCCAGCAGTGACGGGGCCGGGGCCAACGTCCTGACTTTC
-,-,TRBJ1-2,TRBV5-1,CASSLSTWKVGGYTF,TGCGCCAGCAGCTTGTCCACATGGAAGGTTGGGGGCTACACCTTC
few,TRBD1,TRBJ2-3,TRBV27,CASSPTGVTDTQYF,TGTGCCAGCAGTCCCACAGGGGTTACAGATACGCAGTATTTT
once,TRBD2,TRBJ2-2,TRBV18,CASSPRSGRAPANTGELFF,TGTGCCAGCTCACCAAGGAGCGGGAGGGCCCCAGCGAACACCGGGGAGCTGTTTTTT
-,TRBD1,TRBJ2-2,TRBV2,CASSAGQGNTGELFF,TGTGCCAGCAGTGCCGGACAGGGGAACACCGGGGAGCTGTTTTTT
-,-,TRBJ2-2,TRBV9,CASSVVGTGELFF,TGTGCCAGCAGCGTAGTTGGAACCGGGGAGCTGTTTTTT
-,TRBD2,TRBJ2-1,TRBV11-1,CASSPTSGSDNEQFF,TGTGCCAGCAGCCCGACTAGCGGGTCCGACAATGAGCAGTTCTTC
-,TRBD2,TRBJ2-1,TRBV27,CASASLGLAGVNEQFF,TGTGCCAGCGCCTCGTTGGGACTAGCGGGAGTCAATGAGCAGTTCTTC
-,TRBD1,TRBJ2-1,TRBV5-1,CASSLDNGQGYNEQFF,TGCGCCAGCAGCTTGGATAACGGACAGGGGTACAATGAGCAGTTCTTC
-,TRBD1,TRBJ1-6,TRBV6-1,CASSVEGARIYNSPLHF,TGTGCCAGCAGTGTAGAGGGGGCTAGGATCTATAATTCACCCCTCCACTTT